These 2 T cell receptor beta chains were sequenced from one sample in a study of blood T cell repertoires in COVID-19. This table comes from immunoSEQ multiplex PCR, and its TCRdb copy is limited to in-frame clones, with some not included. The table has about 170,000 clones, roughly 90% seen once. The sample taken for sequencing was PBMCs or T cells enriched from blood (not recorded which). These receptors originate from a woman aged 18-30 years who had recovered from COVID-19.

This chain joins TRBV6-2 or TRBV6-3 and TRBJ2-3, with a possible D match to TRBD2 (6 bases). The V gene's germline CDR1 is MNHEY and CDR2 SVGEGT. This CDR3 spans 17 amino acids. The V end was cut by 4 bases, the J end by 2 bases, with 19 bases between. This CDR3 is CASSSAPPSEFTDTQYF. As DNA, the CDR3 is TGTGCCAGCAGTTCCGCCCCCCCTAGCGAGTTCACAGATACGCAGTATTTT.

This chain connects TRBV10-3 to TRBJ2-1, with D unclear. The CDR3 sequence is 12 residues long. V shed 4 bases and J shed 8 bases, with 9 bases lying between them. Per germline, CDR1 ENHRY and CDR2 SYGVKD. DNA of the CDR3: TGTGCCATCAGTGGTACCGCAGATGAGCAGTTCTTC. As protein: CAISGTADEQFF.